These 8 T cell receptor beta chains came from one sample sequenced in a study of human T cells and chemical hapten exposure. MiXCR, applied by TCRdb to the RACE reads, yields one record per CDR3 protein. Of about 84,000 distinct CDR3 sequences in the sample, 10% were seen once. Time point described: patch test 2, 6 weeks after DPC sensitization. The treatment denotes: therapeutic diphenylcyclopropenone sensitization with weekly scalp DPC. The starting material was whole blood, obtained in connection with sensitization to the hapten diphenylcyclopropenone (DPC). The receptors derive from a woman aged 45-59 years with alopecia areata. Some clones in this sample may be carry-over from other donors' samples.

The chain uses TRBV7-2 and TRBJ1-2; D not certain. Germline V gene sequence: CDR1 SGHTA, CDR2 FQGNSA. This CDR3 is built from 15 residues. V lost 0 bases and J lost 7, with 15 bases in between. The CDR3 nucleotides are TGTGCCAGCAGCTTAGCCCTCGAGGCGTATGTTGGCTACACCTTC. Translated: CASSLALEAYVGYTF.

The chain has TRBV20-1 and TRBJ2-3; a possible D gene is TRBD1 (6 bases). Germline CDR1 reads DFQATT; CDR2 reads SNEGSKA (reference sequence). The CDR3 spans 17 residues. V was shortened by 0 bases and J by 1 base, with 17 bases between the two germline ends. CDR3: CSARDSWDSGGTDTQYF. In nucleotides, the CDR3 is TGCAGTGCTAGAGATTCGTGGGATTCAGGGGGCACAGATACGCAGTATTTT.

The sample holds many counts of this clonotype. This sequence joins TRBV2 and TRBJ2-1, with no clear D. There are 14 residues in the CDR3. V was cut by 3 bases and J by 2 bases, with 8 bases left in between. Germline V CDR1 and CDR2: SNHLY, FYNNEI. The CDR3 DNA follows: TGTGCCAGCAGTGATAGAGGCACCTACAATGAGCAGTTCTTC. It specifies CASSDRGTYNEQFF.

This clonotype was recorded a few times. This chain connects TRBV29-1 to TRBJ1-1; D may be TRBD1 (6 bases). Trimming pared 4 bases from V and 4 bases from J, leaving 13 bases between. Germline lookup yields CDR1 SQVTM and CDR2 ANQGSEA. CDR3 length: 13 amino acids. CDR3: CSVVRGQATEAFF. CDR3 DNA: TGCAGCGTTGTCCGGGGGCAGGCCACTGAAGCTTTCTTT. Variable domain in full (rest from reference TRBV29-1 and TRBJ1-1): SAVISQKPSRDICQRGTSLTIQCQVDSQVTMMFWYRQQPGQSLTLIATANQGSEATYESGFVIDKFPISRPNLTFSTLTVSNMSPEDSSIYLCSVVRGQATEAFFGQGTRLTVV.

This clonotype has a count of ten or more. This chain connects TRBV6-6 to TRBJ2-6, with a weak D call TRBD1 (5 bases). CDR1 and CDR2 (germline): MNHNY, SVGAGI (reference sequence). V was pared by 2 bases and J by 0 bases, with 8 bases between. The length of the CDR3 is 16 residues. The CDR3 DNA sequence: TGTGCCAGCAGTTACAGGGGATTCTCTGGGGCCAACGTCCTGACTTTC. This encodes CASSYRGFSGANVLTF.

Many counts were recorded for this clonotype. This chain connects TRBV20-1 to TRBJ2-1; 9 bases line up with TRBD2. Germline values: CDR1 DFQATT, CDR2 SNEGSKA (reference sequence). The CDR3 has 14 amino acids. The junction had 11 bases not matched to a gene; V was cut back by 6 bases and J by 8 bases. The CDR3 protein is CSAPVAGGVHEQFF. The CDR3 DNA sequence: TGCAGTGCCCCCGTGGCGGGAGGGGTCCATGAGCAGTTCTTC.

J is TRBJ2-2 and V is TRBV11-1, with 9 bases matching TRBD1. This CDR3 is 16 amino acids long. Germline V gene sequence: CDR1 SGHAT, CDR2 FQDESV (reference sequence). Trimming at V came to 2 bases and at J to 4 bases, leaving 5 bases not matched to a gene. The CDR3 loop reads CASSLWDREVTGELFF. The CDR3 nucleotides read TGTGCCAGCAGCTTATGGGACAGGGAAGTCACCGGGGAGCTGTTTTTT.

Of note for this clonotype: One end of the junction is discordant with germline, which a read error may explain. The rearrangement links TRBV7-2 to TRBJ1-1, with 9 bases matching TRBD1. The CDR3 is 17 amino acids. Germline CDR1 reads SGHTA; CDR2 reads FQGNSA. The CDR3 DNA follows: TGTGCCAGCAGCTTAGTTCGACTCGGCCGGGACAGGGCATTGGTGCCTTTT. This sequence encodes CASSLVRLGRDRALVPF.